These 6 T cell receptor beta chains originate from one sample sequenced in a study of shared clonotypes between healthy human individuals. Sequencing used immunoSEQ multiplex PCR; TCRdb keeps in-frame clones, though not all of them. Of about 450,000 clones listed, around 80% are singletons. The sequenced material came from PBMCs. The receptors here all came from a woman aged 35 to 49 in good health. Some clones in this sample may be carry-over from other donors' samples.

This rearrangement joins TRBV7-2 to TRBJ2-7; D possibly corresponds to TRBD1 (6 bases). V lost 5 bases and J 2 bases, leaving 16 bases between the germline ends. Germline assignment: CDR1 SGHTA and CDR2 FQGNSA. The CDR3 covers 15 residues. CDR3: CASSPASTGAYEQYF. DNA for the CDR3: TGTGCCAGCAGCCCCGCCTCGACAGGTGCCTACGAGCAGTACTTC.

This rearrangement joins TRBV11-2 to TRBJ2-7; D is undetermined. Germline V gene lookup returns CDR1 SGHAT and CDR2 FQNNGV. Trimming left V 0 bases short and J 0 bases short, with 9 bases between. This CDR3 is 15 amino acids long. Here the CDR3 reads CASSLEVRSSYEQYF. In DNA, the CDR3 is TGTGCCAGCAGCTTAGAGGTGAGAAGCTCCTACGAGCAGTACTTC.

This rearrangement joins TRBV6-1 to TRBJ1-2; D remains ambiguous. CDR1 and CDR2 (germline): MNHNS, SASEGT. V lost 3 bases, J lost 2 bases, and 10 bases lay in between. The CDR3 sequence is 14 residues long. The chain's CDR3 is CASSEYRSNYGYTF. The CDR3 DNA follows: TGTGCCAGCAGTGAGTACAGAAGCAACTATGGCTACACCTTC.

The J gene is TRBJ1-1, the V gene TRBV5-6, with D tentatively TRBD1 (5 bases). Germline lookup yields CDR1 SGHDT and CDR2 YYEEEE. The CDR3 runs to 13 residues. Deletions cut 2 bases from V and 3 bases from J, with 8 bases between. CDR3 loop: CASSFMGDTEAFF. In nucleotides, the CDR3 is TGTGCCAGCAGCTTTATGGGGGACACTGAAGCTTTCTTT.

The chain uses TRBV5-1 and TRBJ2-5; the D gene is possibly TRBD2 (6 bases). CDR3 length: 14 amino acids. The germline gives CDR1 SGHRS, CDR2 YFSETQ. Trimming took off 0 bases at V and 5 bases at J, with 11 bases between the two ends. The CDR3 protein is CASSLEGLGETQYF. In DNA form, the CDR3 reads TGCGCCAGCAGCTTGGAGGGACTCGGGGAGACCCAGTACTTC.

The chain joins TRBV19 to TRBJ2-7, with 12 nucleotides matching TRBD2. The CDR3 has 17 amino acids. Trimming took 4 bases from V and 0 from J; bases not matched to a gene: 7. Germline loops: CDR1 LNHDA, CDR2 SQIVND (reference sequence). CDR3 in amino acids: CASSKWTSGASSYEQYF. In DNA form, the CDR3 reads TGTGCCAGTAGTAAGTGGACTAGCGGGGCGAGCTCCTACGAGCAGTACTTC.